This TCR beta chain was retrieved from a study of T cells expressing NK-cell markers. Study context: Out of eight donors sequenced, seven tested HCMV-seropositive and the remaining one seronegative. The study's findings and limits: A few donors showed these clonotypes also leading the CD3+CD56-NKG2C+ fraction.

On this clonotype itself: No antigen is known for it.

TCRdb re-called the 5' RACE reads, yielding one record per CDR3 amino acid sequence without DNA. This repertoire includes about 150,000 distinct CDR3 sequences. The sample consisted of blood T cells: a sorted CD56 or NKG2C T cell subset, CD4+ or CD8+ T cells, or bulk PBMC T cells (not recorded which). The TCR sequence derives from a woman in her forties or fifties in good health.

The CDR3 here is CASSVALVAGRHNEQFF. The chain carries TRBV9 and TRBJ2-1; TCRdb reports TRBD2, a call that lacks DNA to check it against. The germline V gene has CDR1 SGDLS and CDR2 YYNGEE. The CDR3 contains 17 residues.